This T cell receptor (beta chain) comes out of a study of T cell changes during pregnancy in multiple sclerosis. V trimming: 5 bases; J trimming: 4 bases; junction bases outside the gene matches: 8. The CDR3 runs 17 residues. Germline CDR1 LNHDA, CDR2 SQIVND (reference sequence). Profiling relied on immunoSEQ multiplex PCR, and the TCRdb table lists in-frame clones only, not all of them. Here the sample spans approximately 40,000 clones, 92% being singletons. The source of this sequence is a female donor with multiple sclerosis, enrolled in a pregnancy study. The source material was CD8+ T cells from peripheral blood mononuclear cells, sampled in the third trimester of pregnancy. V and J are TRBV19 and TRBJ2-3; 14 bases are a match to TRBD2. CDR3 in DNA: TGTGCCAGTAGTCATCTCGGGACTAGCGGGAGCCCAGATACGCAGTATTTT. It yields the protein CASSHLGTSGSPDTQYF.